The clone carrying this T cell receptor beta chain has ten or more counts. With V trimmed by 4 bases and J by 4 bases, 5 bases remained unmatched. The CDR3 runs to 13 residues. Per the germline V gene, CDR1 is DFQATT and CDR2 is SNEGSKA (reference sequence). The record originates from a study of neurological immune-mediated disorders. TCRdb processed the 5' RACE reads anew with MiXCR; each CDR3 protein has one entry. Among tens of thousands of distinct CDR3 sequences listed, 9.4% were seen once. The source of this sequence is a man in his forties or fifties in good health. The chain recombines TRBV20-1 with TRBJ2-3; 7 positions match TRBD1. Material: PBMCs. CDR3 protein: CSATAGGPDTQYF. The CDR3 region has the DNA TGCAGTGCTACAGCAGGGGGACCAGATACGCAGTATTTT.